A selection of T cell receptor beta chains follows, all from one sample in a study of monozygotic twins with cystic fibrosis. The protocol was immunoSEQ multiplex PCR, while the TCRdb copy is restricted to in-frame clones and leaves out a portion. The table includes about 32,000 clones, 92% detected once. The sequenced material came from blood. The source of these receptors is a girl aged 2-10 years with cystic fibrosis. The CDR3 runs from the conserved cysteine through the conserved F or W. Each record gives: J gene, V gene, clone size, D gene, CDR3 protein, CDR3 DNA. A D gene is named only where the DNA matches it firmly. Rows may omit the clone size; those that give it use once, few, many or a size class.

TRBJ1-2 | TRBV9 | NA | NA | CASSVDGGAGGYTF | TGTGCCAGCAGCGTAGACGGGGGGGCCGGCGGCTACACCTTC
TRBJ1-2 | TRBV7-2 | NA | NA | CASSQTHDGGYTF | TGTGCCAGCAGCCAGACCCATGACGGGGGCTACACCTTC
TRBJ2-3 | TRBV7-3 | NA | NA | CASSLDSPEGASTDTQYF | TGTGCCAGCAGCTTAGACTCTCCCGAGGGCGCTAGCACAGATACGCAGTATTTT
TRBJ2-7 | TRBV18 | NA | NA | CASSPSLNYEQYF | TGTGCCAGCTCACCATCCCTGAACTACGAGCAGTACTTC
TRBJ1-1 | TRBV4-2 | NA | NA | CASSQDEVIGANTEAFF | TGTGCCAGCAGCCAAGATGAAGTGATAGGGGCGAACACTGAAGCTTTCTTT
TRBJ2-1 | TRBV5-1 | NA | NA | CASSSGLERYNEQFF | TGCGCCAGCAGCTCCGGACTCGAAAGGTACAATGAGCAGTTCTTC
TRBJ2-7 | TRBV4-2 | NA | NA | CASSQERASYEQYF | TGTGCCAGCAGCCAAGAGAGGGCTAGCTACGAGCAGTACTTC
TRBJ1-2 | TRBV6-1 | NA | NA | CASSAQGHLLNYGYTF | TGTGCCAGCAGTGCCCAGGGGCACCTCTTAAACTATGGCTACACCTTC
TRBJ1-4 | TRBV19 | NA | NA | CASSLRGTNEKLFF | TGTGCCAGTAGCCTCAGGGGAACTAATGAAAAACTGTTTTTT
TRBJ1-2 | TRBV6-5 | NA | NA | CASKGGVPGYTF | TGTGCCAGCAAAGGCGGGGTCCCGGGCTACACCTTC
TRBJ2-5 | TRBV15 | NA | NA | CATAEAGQETQYF | TGTGCTACGGCAGAGGCGGGACAAGAGACCCAGTACTTC
TRBJ1-1 | TRBV9 | NA | NA | CASSGGTSNTEAFF | TGTGCCAGCAGCGGGGGGACAAGTAACACTGAAGCTTTCTTT
TRBJ2-2 | TRBV6-4 | NA | TRBD2 | CASSDSAGGPGELFF | TGTGCCAGCAGTGACTCAGCGGGGGGGCCCGGGGAGCTGTTTTTT
TRBJ1-2 | TRBV5-1 | NA | NA | CASSLEQGRIYGYTF | TGCGCCAGCAGCTTGGAACAGGGTAGGATCTATGGCTACACCTTC
TRBJ2-3 | TRBV6-1 | NA | NA | CASSGGGQGGTDTQYF | TGTGCCAGCAGTGGAGGAGGGCAGGGAGGCACAGATACGCAGTATTTT
TRBJ1-2 | TRBV10-3 | few | NA | CAISKRGDPSYGYTF | TGTGCCATCAGCAAACGGGGAGACCCCTCCTATGGCTACACCTTC
TRBJ1-1 | TRBV6-1 | NA | NA | CASAQDHEAFF | TGTGCCAGCGCCCAGGATCATGAAGCTTTCTTT
TRBJ1-1 | TRBV28 | NA | NA | CASRSLEGDTEAFF | TGTGCCAGCAGATCCCTCGAGGGGGACACTGAAGCTTTCTTT
TRBJ2-5 | TRBV28 | NA | NA | CASSRQRSGETQYF | TGTGCCAGCAGTCGACAACGGTCCGGGGAGACCCAGTACTTC
TRBJ2-3 | TRBV28 | once | TRBD2 | CASSSKGLAGGSDTQYF | TGTGCCAGCAGTTCCAAAGGACTAGCGGGAGGGTCAGATACGCAGTATTTT
TRBJ2-3 | TRBV6-6 | NA | NA | CASSPGLEDTQYF | TGTGCCAGCAGTCCTGGGTTAGAGGATACGCAGTATTTT
TRBJ2-5 | TRBV7-2 | NA | NA | CASSLEVVETQYF | TGTGCCAGCAGCTTAGAGGTTGTAGAGACCCAGTACTTC
TRBJ1-2 | TRBV4-1 | NA | TRBD1 | CASSQETGYGYTF | TGCGCCAGCAGCCAAGAGACAGGGTATGGCTACACCTTC
TRBJ1-1 | TRBV27 | once | NA | CASRQGFEAFF | TGTGCCAGCAGGCAGGGATTTGAAGCTTTCTTT
TRBJ1-5 | TRBV14 | NA | TRBD1 | CASSHTGENQPQHF | TGTGCCAGCAGCCACACAGGGGAAAATCAGCCCCAGCATTTT
TRBJ2-7 | TRBV18 | NA | NA | CASSPPKLGDTRYEQYF | TGTGCCAGCTCACCCCCGAAGCTAGGAGACACCCGTTACGAGCAGTACTTC
TRBJ1-2 | TRBV5-4 | once | NA | CASSSDSYPNYGYTF | TGTGCCAGCAGCTCTGATTCCTACCCTAACTATGGCTACACCTTC
TRBJ2-7 | TRBV6-6 | NA | TRBD1 | CASSFEGASSYEQYF | TGTGCCAGCAGTTTTGAGGGGGCCTCGTCCTACGAGCAGTACTTC
TRBJ2-1 | TRBV9 | NA | TRBD2 | CASSVVAGGPRIEQFF | TGTGCCAGCAGCGTGGTAGCGGGAGGGCCTAGGATTGAGCAGTTCTTC